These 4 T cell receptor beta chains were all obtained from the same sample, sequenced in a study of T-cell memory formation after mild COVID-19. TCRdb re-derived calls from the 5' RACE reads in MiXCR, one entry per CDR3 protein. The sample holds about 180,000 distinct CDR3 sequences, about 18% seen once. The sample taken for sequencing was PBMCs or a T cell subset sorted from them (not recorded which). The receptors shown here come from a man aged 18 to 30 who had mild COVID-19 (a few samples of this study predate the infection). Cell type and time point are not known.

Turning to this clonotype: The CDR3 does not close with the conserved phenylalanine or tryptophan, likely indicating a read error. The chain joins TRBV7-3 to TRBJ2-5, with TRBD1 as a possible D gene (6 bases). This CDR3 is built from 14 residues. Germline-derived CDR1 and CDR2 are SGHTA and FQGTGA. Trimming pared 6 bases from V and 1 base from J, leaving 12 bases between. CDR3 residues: CASSQQGSQETQYL. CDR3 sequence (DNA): TGTGCCAGCAGTCAACAGGGCAGCCAAGAGACCCAGTACCTC.

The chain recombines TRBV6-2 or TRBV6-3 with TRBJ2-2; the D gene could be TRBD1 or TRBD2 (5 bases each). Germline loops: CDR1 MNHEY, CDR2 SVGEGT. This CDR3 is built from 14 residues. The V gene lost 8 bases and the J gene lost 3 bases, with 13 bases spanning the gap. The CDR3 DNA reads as TGTGCCAGCGGCACCGGGACCTACACCGGGGAGCTGTTTTTT. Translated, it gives CASGTGTYTGELFF.

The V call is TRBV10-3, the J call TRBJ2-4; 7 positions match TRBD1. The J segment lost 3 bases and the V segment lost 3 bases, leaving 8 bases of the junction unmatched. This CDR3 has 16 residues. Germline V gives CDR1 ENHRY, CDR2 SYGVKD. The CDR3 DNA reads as TGTGCCATCAGTGACCGACAGGGTATGGACAAAAACATTCAGTACTTC. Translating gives CAISDRQGMDKNIQYF.

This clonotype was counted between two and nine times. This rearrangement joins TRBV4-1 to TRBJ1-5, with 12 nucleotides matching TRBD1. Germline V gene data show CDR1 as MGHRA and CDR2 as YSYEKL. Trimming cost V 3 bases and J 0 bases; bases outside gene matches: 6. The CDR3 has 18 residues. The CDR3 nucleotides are TGCGCCAGCAGCCACGGGACAGGGGGCACCATTAGCAATCAGCCCCAGCATTTT. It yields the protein CASSHGTGGTISNQPQHF.